Below, 13 T cell receptor beta chains from the same sample are listed, as sequenced in a study of shared clonotypes between healthy human individuals (TCRdb year 2020). The library was produced with the immunoSEQ multiplex PCR assay. Imported from immuneACCESS, the table was reduced by TCRdb to in-frame sequences with V and J called. These copies leave out some clones; in studies compared against another copy, an unresolved V gene accounts for under half, and the cause of the remainder is not known. The sample table lists roughly 380,000 clones, about 96% of them with a count of one. Less than 0.35% of the sample lies in the top ten. The sample taken for sequencing was memory CD8+ T cells sorted from blood. Explained via the paper, the cell subset or site label denotes: CD45RO+ cells pooled with CCR7-negative TemRA cells. All receptors come from a young man in good health.

On this clone itself: Other DNA sequences within the sample encode an identical CDR3. V usage is TRBV9 and J usage is TRBJ2-3, with a possible D match to TRBD1 (5 bases). The CDR3 contains 12 residues. Germline V gives CDR1 SGDLS, CDR2 YYNGEE. The V end lost 0 bases, the J end lost 6 bases, and 5 bases lay between the germline ends. The CDR3 DNA sequence: TGTGCCAGCAGCGTAGGGGGCGATACGCAGTATTTT. It specifies CASSVGGDTQYF.

The genes are TRBV7-9 and TRBJ2-1, with D maybe TRBD2 (5 bases). The CDR3 loop spans 14 amino acids. Germline CDR1 reads SEHNR; CDR2 reads FQNEAQ (reference sequence). Trimming cost V 0 bases and J 9 bases, with 12 bases left between them. The CDR3 DNA follows: TGTGCCAGCAGCTTAGCCCATACTAGTGGTGAGCAGTTCTTC. This gives the protein CASSLAHTSGEQFF.

The chain has TRBV2 and TRBJ2-7, with D unclear. The CDR3 consists of 12 residues. Germline CDR1 SNHLY, CDR2 FYNNEI. Trimming shortened V by 8 bases and J by 2 bases, and 10 bases separated the two germline ends. CDR3: CASGRPTYEQYF. The DNA of the CDR3 is TGTGCCAGCGGGCGACCTACCTACGAGCAGTACTTC.

The chain's CDR3 is CASSIGNTIYF. In DNA form, the CDR3 reads TGTGCCAGCAGCATTGGAAACACCATATATTTT. V gene TRBV5-6 combines with J gene TRBJ1-3, with no clear D. The V end was cut by 4 bases, the J end by 3 bases, with 2 bases between. The CDR3 is 11 residues long. Germline CDR1 is SGHDT and CDR2 is YYEEEE.

The chain uses TRBV28 and TRBJ2-4; 7 nucleotides agree with TRBD1. Per the germline V gene, CDR1 is MDHEN and CDR2 is SYDVKM. Trimming cost V 5 bases and J 1 base; bases outside gene matches: 2. The CDR3 is 14 amino acids. The CDR3 sequence: CASSQTGAKNIQYF. The CDR3 DNA reads TGTGCCAGCAGTCAGACAGGGGCCAAAAACATTCAGTACTTC.

This rearrangement joins TRBV18 to TRBJ2-5; 9 bases are shared with TRBD1. V shed 6 bases, J shed 1 base, and the junction held 6 bases outside the gene matches. The CDR3 covers 15 residues. Germline CDR1 is KGHSH and CDR2 is LQKENI. The CDR3: CASSQQQGAQETQYF. In DNA form, the CDR3 reads TGTGCCAGCTCGCAACAACAGGGGGCCCAAGAGACCCAGTACTTC.

This clone turned up a few times. The chain employs TRBV7-9 and TRBJ1-2, with D unresolved. This CDR3 is 11 amino acids long. Germline CDR1 is SEHNR and CDR2 is FQNEAQ (reference sequence). V was clipped by 5 bases and J by 5 bases, with 6 bases between them. The CDR3 nucleotides read TGTGCCAGCAGCGACGAGTATGGCTACACCTTC. Residues: CASSDEYGYTF. The full variable domain, completed using reference TRBV7-9 and TRBJ1-2, is DTGVSQNPRHKITKRGQNVTFRCDPISEHNRLYWYRQTLGQGPEFLTYFQNEAQLEKSRLLSDRFSAERPKGSFSTLEIQRTEQGDSAMYLCASSDEYGYTFGSGTRLTVV.

The chain carries TRBV4-2 and TRBJ2-3; no clear D gene. This CDR3 is 14 amino acids long. Germline V gene data show CDR1 as LGHNA and CDR2 as YNFKEQ. The V and J ends lost 4 bases and 2 bases respectively, with 10 bases between them. CDR3 sequence: CASSPQAPTDTQYF. DNA for the CDR3: TGTGCCAGCAGCCCACAAGCACCCACAGATACGCAGTATTTT.

V and J are TRBV5-1 and TRBJ2-1; D is undetermined. Germline CDR1 is SGHRS and CDR2 is YFSETQ. The CDR3 has 14 residues. V dropped 4 bases and J dropped 9 bases, with 17 bases sitting between them. The CDR3 sequence: CASSPPHLGSEQFF. The CDR3 DNA sequence: TGCGCCAGCAGCCCTCCCCACCTAGGAAGTGAGCAGTTCTTC. Based on the CDR3 plus reference TRBV5-1 and TRBJ2-1, the full variable domain is KAGVTQTPRYLIKTRGQQVTLSCSPISGHRSVSWYQQTPGQGLQFLFEYFSETQRNKGNFPGRFSGRQFSNSRSEMNVSTLELGDSALYLCASSPPHLGSEQFFGPGTRLTVL.

The chain recombines TRBV19 with TRBJ2-5; D gene unclear. The germline gives CDR1 LNHDA, CDR2 SQIVND (reference sequence). V lost 5 bases and J 2 bases, leaving 12 bases between the germline ends. The CDR3 contains 14 residues. The CDR3 sequence is CASSQTAAQETQYF. In nucleotides, the CDR3 is TGTGCCAGTAGTCAGACGGCTGCGCAAGAGACCCAGTACTTC. Full variable domain (rest looked up from reference TRBV19 and TRBJ2-5): DGGITQSPKYLFRKEGQNVTLSCEQNLNHDAMYWYRQDPGQGLRLIYYSQIVNDFQKGDIAEGYSVSREKKESFPLTVTSAQKNPTAFYLCASSQTAAQETQYFGPGTRLLVL.

The CDR3 reads CASSLGDKQYF. CDR3 DNA sequence: TGTGCCAGCAGCTTAGGGGATAAGCAGTACTTC. V gene TRBV7-2 combines with J gene TRBJ2-7; unclear D gene. With 1 base removed from V and 8 bases from J, the gap between germline ends came to 6 bases. The germline V gene encodes CDR1 SGHTA and CDR2 FQGNSA. The CDR3 consists of 11 residues.

V and J are TRBV5-5 and TRBJ2-5, with D perhaps matching TRBD1 (6 bases). CDR3 length: 14 amino acids. The germline V gene encodes CDR1 SGHKS and CDR2 YYEKEE (reference sequence). The V end was cut by 4 bases, the J end by 3 bases, with 13 bases between. This chain's CDR3 is CASSQAPGEETQYF. CDR3 DNA: TGTGCCAGCAGCCAGGCGCCAGGGGAAGAGACCCAGTACTTC.

This sequence joins TRBV25-1 and TRBJ2-3; 9 bases agree with TRBD2. This CDR3 is 18 amino acids long. Per germline, CDR1 MGHDK and CDR2 SYGVNS. V lost 1 base, J lost 4 bases, and 12 bases stayed unmatched. CDR3 sequence: CASSESGTSREGPDTQYF. The CDR3 DNA reads as TGTGCCAGCAGTGAATCAGGGACTAGCAGGGAAGGTCCAGATACGCAGTATTTT.